The 24 T cell receptor beta chains below all came from one sample that was sequenced in a study of blood T cell repertoires in COVID-19. Data came from immunoSEQ multiplex PCR; TCRdb stores just in-frame clones and leaves some out. The repertoire holds some 170,000 clones, with about 90% as singletons. The specimen sequenced was PBMCs or T cells enriched from blood (not recorded which). The receptors derive from a human donor with acute COVID-19. The donor label of this sample is uncertain.

The V gene is TRBV30, the J gene TRBJ2-4; possibly TRBD2 for D (6 bases). The CDR3 extends over 16 amino acids. V lost 3 bases to trimming and J lost 2 bases, with 17 bases between them. The germline V gene has CDR1 GTSNPN and CDR2 SVGIG (reference sequence). CDR3 amino acids: CAWRDWRGSSKNIQYF. The CDR3 DNA reads TGTGCCTGGAGAGACTGGAGGGGAAGTTCCAAAAACATTCAGTACTTC.

The chain combines TRBV5-4 with TRBJ1-2; D is unresolved. Trimming took 0 bases from V and 0 from J, leaving 6 bases between them. The CDR3 runs 14 residues. Germline assignment: CDR1 SGHNT and CDR2 YYREEE (reference sequence). The CDR3 DNA follows: TGTGCCAGCAGCTTGGACATCTCTAACTATGGCTACACCTTC. It specifies CASSLDISNYGYTF.

This sequence joins TRBV6-5 and TRBJ2-7; weak D call: TRBD2 (5 bases). Germline lookup yields CDR1 MNHEY and CDR2 SVGAGI. The germline V and J ends were trimmed by 0 bases and 4 bases, with 10 bases remaining between them. This CDR3 contains 14 residues. CDR3 in DNA: TGTGCCAGCAGTTACTCCCGGACTTCTTACGAGCAGTACTTC. This sequence encodes CASSYSRTSYEQYF.

The rearrangement joins TRBV6-5 to TRBJ2-2, with D perhaps TRBD1 (5 bases). This CDR3 has 13 amino acids. CDR1 is MNHEY, CDR2 SVGAGI, per germline. The V and J ends lost 6 bases and 7 bases respectively, with 12 bases between them. For the CDR3, the DNA is TGTGCCAGCAGAGGACACCCCGTCGGGGAGCTGTTTTTT. It yields the protein CASRGHPVGELFF.

This rearrangement joins TRBV5-1 to TRBJ2-1; perhaps TRBD1 as D (6 bases). Germline V gene data show CDR1 as SGHRS and CDR2 as YFSETQ. V lost 3 bases to trimming and J lost 5 bases, with 9 bases between them. This CDR3 region has 13 residues. This chain's CDR3 is CASSSQGNNEQFF. CDR3 in DNA: TGCGCCAGCAGCTCCCAGGGGAACAATGAGCAGTTCTTC.

CDR3 sequence (DNA): TGTGCCTGGAGTCAACAGGGGAAGAGTCAGCCCCAGCATTTT. It encodes CAWSQQGKSQPQHF. This chain uses TRBV30 with TRBJ1-5; 7 nucleotides align to TRBD1. V was clipped by 2 bases and J by 6 bases; unmatched bases: 7. The CDR3 consists of 14 residues. Germline V gene sequence: CDR1 GTSNPN, CDR2 SVGIG (reference sequence).

The CDR3, as DNA: TGTGCCTGGACTCACGGCTCTGGAAACACCATATATTTT. The encoded protein is CAWTHGSGNTIYF. V usage is TRBV30 and J usage is TRBJ1-3, with unresolved D. Germline CDR1 is GTSNPN and CDR2 is SVGIG (reference sequence). The CDR3 length is 13 residues. Trimming left V 4 bases short and J 0 bases short, with 7 bases between.

The chain uses TRBV7-3 and TRBJ1-2; D unclear. From germline, CDR1 is SGHTA and CDR2 FQGTGA. The ends were cut back, 5 bases at V and 2 bases at J, with 9 bases in the middle. The CDR3 covers 13 residues. The CDR3 sequence: CASSLHSNYGYTF. The CDR3 DNA follows: TGTGCCAGCAGCCTCCACAGCAACTATGGCTACACCTTC.

V is TRBV3-1 (or the pseudogene TRBV3-2) and J is TRBJ1-2; D gene ambiguous. Trimming pared 1 base from V and 0 bases from J, leaving 6 bases between. Per germline, CDR1 LGHDT and CDR2 YNNKEL (reference sequence). The CDR3 spans 14 residues. CDR3 sequence (DNA): TGTGCCAGCAGCCAAGGGCAAGCTAACTATGGCTACACCTTC. Its protein product is CASSQGQANYGYTF.

The chain recombines TRBV10-3 with TRBJ1-3; D call uncertain. The CDR3 spans 14 residues. CDR1 and CDR2 from the germline V gene are ENHRY and SYGVKD. The ends were cut back, 2 bases at V and 0 bases at J, with 5 bases in the middle. CDR3 region: CAISEPSSGNTIYF. The CDR3, as DNA: TGTGCCATCAGTGAGCCCAGCTCTGGAAACACCATATATTTT.

This rearrangement joins TRBV7-9 to TRBJ2-7; 8 bases are a match to TRBD2. With 3 bases clipped from V and 0 bases from J, the junction kept 4 bases outside the gene matches. Germline V lookup: CDR1 SEHNR, CDR2 FQNEAQ (reference sequence). CDR3 size: 15 residues. CDR3 region: CASSFVAGFSYEQYF. The CDR3, as DNA: TGTGCCAGCAGCTTCGTAGCGGGGTTCTCCTACGAGCAGTACTTC.

The chain employs TRBV18 and TRBJ1-2, with 7 bases lining up with TRBD1. The CDR3 length is 14 residues. The trim removed 0 bases at V and 5 bases at J, leaving 3 bases unmatched. Germline values: CDR1 KGHSH, CDR2 LQKENI. CDR3 region: CASSPPDRVYGYTF. CDR3 nucleotides: TGTGCCAGCTCACCACCCGACAGGGTATATGGCTACACCTTC.

The chain links TRBV7-8 to TRBJ1-5; D ambiguous. Trimming removed 4 bases at V and 1 base at J, with 11 bases between. Germline CDR1 and CDR2: SGHVS and FQNEAQ. This CDR3 spans 15 amino acids. For the CDR3, the DNA is TGTGCCAGCAGCTCCGGGATGTCGAGCAATCAGCCCCAGCATTTT. Amino acid sequence: CASSSGMSSNQPQHF.

The chain employs TRBV4-1 and TRBJ2-3; possibly TRBD1 for D (6 bases). The CDR3 consists of 16 residues. CDR1 is MGHRA, CDR2 YSYEKL, per germline. V lost 1 base to trimming and J lost 4 bases, with 15 bases between them. As DNA, the CDR3 is TGCGCCAGCAGCCAAGGTGAAGGGGGTAACGCAGATACGCAGTATTTT. Amino acids: CASSQGEGGNADTQYF.

The chain is built from TRBV2 and TRBJ1-5; 9 bases agree with TRBD1. Trimming removed 6 bases from V and 2 bases from J; junction bases left unmatched: 17. The germline CDR1 and CDR2 sequences are SNHLY and FYNNEI. There are 19 residues in the CDR3. In DNA, the CDR3 is TGTGCCAGCAGAGACGGACAGGGGCCCCGTTTAGGCGGCAATCAGCCCCAGCATTTT. Amino acid sequence: CASRDGQGPRLGGNQPQHF.

The chain has TRBV5-1 and TRBJ1-2; the D gene is possibly TRBD1 (5 bases). CDR1 SGHRS and CDR2 YFSETQ come from the germline V gene. Trimming removed 2 bases at V and 3 bases at J, with 11 bases between. CDR3 length: 14 amino acids. The CDR3 sequence is CASSFWEGDYGYTF. In DNA, the CDR3 is TGCGCCAGCAGCTTTTGGGAAGGGGACTATGGCTACACCTTC.

The rearrangement joins TRBV19 to TRBJ2-3; 11 nucleotides line up with TRBD2. The CDR3 is 15 residues long. Germline CDR1 is LNHDA and CDR2 is SQIVND (reference sequence). V was clipped by 5 bases and J by 5 bases; unmatched bases: 6. CDR3 DNA sequence: TGTGCCAGTAGTGTAGCGGGGGGGCGGGTAGATACGCAGTATTTT. This codes for CASSVAGGRVDTQYF. Supplemented by reference TRBV19 and TRBJ2-3, the full variable domain reads DGGITQSPKYLFRKEGQNVTLSCEQNLNHDAMYWYRQDPGQGLRLIYYSQIVNDFQKGDIAEGYSVSREKKESFPLTVTSAQKNPTAFYLCASSVAGGRVDTQYFGPGTRLTVL.

V is TRBV2 and J is TRBJ1-5; 8 positions match TRBD1. Germline CDR1 is SNHLY and CDR2 is FYNNEI. V lost 2 bases to trimming and J lost 2 bases; unmatched junction nucleotides: 11. This CDR3 spans 18 amino acids. The DNA for the CDR3 is TGTGCCAGCAGTGAAAGGACAGGGTGGGGAGGGGGCAATCAGCCCCAGCATTTT. Its protein product is CASSERTGWGGGNQPQHF.

The V and J genes are TRBV4-1 and TRBJ2-1; TRBD1 might be the D (7 bases). Per germline, CDR1 MGHRA and CDR2 YSYEKL. The CDR3 is 16 residues long. The germline V and J ends were trimmed by 2 bases and 5 bases, with 16 bases remaining between them. CDR3 sequence: CASSQFRQGGNNEQFF. The CDR3, as DNA: TGCGCCAGCAGCCAATTTAGACAGGGAGGAAACAATGAGCAGTTCTTC.

The V call is TRBV7-3, the J call TRBJ2-1; D not certain. V shed 6 bases and J shed 5 bases, with 20 bases lying between them. The germline V gene encodes CDR1 SGHTA and CDR2 FQGTGA. This CDR3 region has 16 residues. The CDR3 DNA reads as TGTGCCAGCAGTCCGTCTATCCCCGCTGCCCACAATGAGCAGTTCTTC. Its translation: CASSPSIPAAHNEQFF. The full variable domain, rest sourced from reference TRBV7-3 and TRBJ2-1, is GAGVSQTPSNKVTEKGKYVELRCDPISGHTALYWYRQSLGQGPEFLIYFQGTGAADDSGLPNDRFFAVRPEGSVSTLKIQRTERGDSAVYLCASSPSIPAAHNEQFFGPGTRLTVL.

The chain is built from TRBV30 and TRBJ1-1; perhaps TRBD1 as D (5 bases). Trimming removed 6 bases from V and 1 base from J, with 18 bases in between. CDR3 length equals 15 residues. In germline, CDR1 is GTSNPN, CDR2 SVGIG (reference sequence). CDR3 in amino acids: CACGAEDSTNTEAFF. DNA for the CDR3: TGTGCCTGTGGGGCTGAAGACAGTACGAACACTGAAGCTTTCTTT. The entire variable domain, with the rest obtained from reference TRBV30 and TRBJ1-1, is as follows: SQTIHQWPATLVQPVGSPLSLECTVEGTSNPNLYWYRQAAGRGLQLLFYSVGIGQISSEVPQNLSASRPQDRQFILSSKKLLLSDSGFYLCACGAEDSTNTEAFFGQGTRLTVV.

The chain is built from TRBV27 and TRBJ1-6; no definite D call. The CDR3 is made up of 14 amino acids. The germline V and J ends were trimmed by 4 bases and 0 bases, with 4 bases remaining between them. CDR1 and CDR2 (germline): MNHEY, SMNVEV (reference sequence). The CDR3 region has the DNA TGTGCCAGCAGTTACAGCTCCTATAATTCACCCCTCCACTTT. It encodes CASSYSSYNSPLHF.

The genes are TRBV4-2 and TRBJ1-1; D perhaps matches TRBD1 (5 bases). V was pared by 1 base and J by 1 base, with 25 bases between. The CDR3 is 20 residues long. The germline V gene has CDR1 LGHNA and CDR2 YNFKEQ. The CDR3 region is CASSQAPPAGRVGENTEAFF. The CDR3 region has the DNA TGTGCCAGCAGCCAAGCCCCCCCCGCCGGCAGGGTAGGAGAGAACACTGAAGCTTTCTTT.

This clone showed up just once. The J gene is TRBJ1-2, the V gene TRBV29-1; 9 bases match TRBD1. Per the germline V gene, CDR1 is SQVTM and CDR2 is ANQGSEA. The CDR3 is 13 amino acids. V was clipped by 6 bases and J by 8 bases; unmatched bases: 10. The DNA of the CDR3 is TGCAGCGTGTCGGGACAGGGTAATTTCGGCTACACCTTC. Amino acids: CSVSGQGNFGYTF.